The following is a T cell receptor beta chain sequence with its context. This receptor's antigen is unknown. Base-call qualities are not available, and no considerably larger clone is one nucleotide away. The data stem from a study of T cell clonotyping in hematopoietic cell transplantation (dated by TCRdb to 2020 to 2023). Context from the whole study: A total of under 150 blood samples were collected in the study from 35 consecutive transplant recipients and their related donors. Recruitment of patients was conducted between September 2015 and 2017, and follow-up was continued until late 2020 or death.

TCR beta CDR3 regions were amplified from genomic DNA with the immunoSEQ assay, a bias-controlled multiplex PCR using V- and J-specific primers. A second PCR step added a proprietary barcode and Illumina adapter sequences to the CDR3 amplicons. An Illumina MiSeq instrument was used for sequencing of the CDR3 libraries. In the paper's pipeline: Export and quality control were done with immunoSEQ Analyzer 3.0, while downstream analyses used R Bioconductor and Immunarch. Only productive rearrangements in the normalized downsampled data set were used to calculate repertoire metrics. In the normalized cohort, a clonotype counted as pathologically expanded if the clonotype was larger than 5 templates. The Inverse Simpson Index was used to measure repertoire diversity. To capture all clonotypes, the CMV-specificity analyses were run on the non-normalized data set. TCRdb retrieved this table from immuneACCESS and kept in-frame rearrangements only. Not all clones are present; in checked studies, unresolved V genes account for under half, and no reason is known for the remainder. V, J and clone size reflect that table, while D and trimming were determined from the DNA. This sample gives more than 65,000 clones in total; about 94% of them show up just once. About 1.5% of the sample comes from the top ten.

Blood samples for TCR beta sequencing were given by related transplant donors. Nuclei Lysis Solution was used to extract genomic DNA from fresh or cryopreserved unfractionated peripheral blood mononuclear cells. The research as a whole found: A decrease in recipient TCR diversity was observed after transplant, and a progressive increase in pathologically expanded clonotypes was seen from day 30 to day 180. The sample size was limited and the cells went unsorted, which meant the CD4 and CD8 repertoire contributions could not be told apart. Inverse Simpson Index values from donors and from recipients before transplant predicted broader TCR repertoire diversity after transplant. Just a small fraction of recipient repertoires overlapped with donor repertoires, and more than 95% appeared de novo at the given depth.

This TCR came from a man aged 50 to 60 in good health. Some clones in this sample may be carry-over from other donors' samples. The sample consisted of peripheral blood mononuclear cells.

The nucleotides are TGTGCCAGCAGTGAACCAAGAAACAACATGAACACTGAAGCTTTCTTT. Translated, this is CASSEPRNNMNTEAFF. The V and J segments used are TRBV6-1 and TRBJ1-1, with an unclear D gene assignment. V is clipped by 2 bases and J by 0 bases, and the sequence between their germline boundaries is 13 bases long. The CDR3 measures 16 amino acids from cysteine to phenylalanine. CDR3 DNA only is kept here, 48 bases in frame from base 1. As encoded in the germline V gene, CDR1 is MNHNS while CDR2 is SASEGT.